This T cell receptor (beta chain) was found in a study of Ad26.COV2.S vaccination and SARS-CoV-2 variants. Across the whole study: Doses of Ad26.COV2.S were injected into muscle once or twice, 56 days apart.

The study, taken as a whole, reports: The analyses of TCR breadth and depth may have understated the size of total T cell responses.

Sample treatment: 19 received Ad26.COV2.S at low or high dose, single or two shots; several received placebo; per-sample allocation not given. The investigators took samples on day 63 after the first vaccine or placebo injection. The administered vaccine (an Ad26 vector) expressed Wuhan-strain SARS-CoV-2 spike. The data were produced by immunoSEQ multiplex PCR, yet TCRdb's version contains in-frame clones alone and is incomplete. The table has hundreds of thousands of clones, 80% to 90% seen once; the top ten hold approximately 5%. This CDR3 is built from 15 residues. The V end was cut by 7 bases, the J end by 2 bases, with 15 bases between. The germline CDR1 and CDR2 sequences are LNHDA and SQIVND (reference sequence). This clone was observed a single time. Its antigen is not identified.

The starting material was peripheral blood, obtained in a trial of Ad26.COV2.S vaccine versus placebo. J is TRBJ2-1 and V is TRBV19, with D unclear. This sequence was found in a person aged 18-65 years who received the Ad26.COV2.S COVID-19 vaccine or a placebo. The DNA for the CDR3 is TGTGCCAGTAAGGCCAGTGACAACCCCTACAATGAGCAGTTCTTC. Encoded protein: CASKASDNPYNEQFF.